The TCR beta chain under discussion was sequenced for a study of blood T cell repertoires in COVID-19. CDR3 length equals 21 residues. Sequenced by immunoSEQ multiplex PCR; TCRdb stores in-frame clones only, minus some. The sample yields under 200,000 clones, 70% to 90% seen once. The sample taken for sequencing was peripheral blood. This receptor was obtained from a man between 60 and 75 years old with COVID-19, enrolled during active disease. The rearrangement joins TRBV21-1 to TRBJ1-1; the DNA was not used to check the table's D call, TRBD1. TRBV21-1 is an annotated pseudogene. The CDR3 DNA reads TGTGCCAGCAGCAGCCGTAGGTCGGGACAGGGGATAAGAAACGCGAACACTGAAGCTTTCTTT. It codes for CASSSRRSGQGIRNANTEAFF.